This TCR beta chain derives from a study of cytomegalovirus exposure and HLA in healthy donors. Trimming removed 3 bases at V and 2 bases at J, with 12 bases between. The CDR3 extends over 15 amino acids. CDR1 and CDR2 (germline): SGHTA, FQGNSA. PCR employed 60 Vbeta and 13 Jbeta primers. Assay: immunoSEQ multiplex PCR; the TCRdb copy retains only in-frame clones and omits some. The sample consists of fewer than 250,000 clones, about 80% of them appearing once. The rearrangement joins TRBV7-2 to TRBJ2-3; D is undetermined. The TCR was taken from a male donor in good health and CMV-seronegative. Specimen: PBMCs. In DNA, the CDR3 is TGTGCCAGCAGCTTGATAGGCGGATCCACAGATACGCAGTATTTT. As protein: CASSLIGGSTDTQYF.